There are many counts of the clone carrying this T cell receptor (beta chain). Trimming removed 9 bases at V and 2 bases at J, with 11 bases between. The CDR3 length is 12 residues. CDR1 ENHRY and CDR2 SYGVKD come from the germline V gene. The sample comes from a study of T cells in Graves' hyperthyroidism and ophthalmopathy. The TCR beta CDR3 regions underwent amplification using RNA transcripts as the source. The HTBI primer set drove a first-round RT-PCR of the TCR CDR3. One entry per CDR3 protein results from TCRdb running MiXCR on the multiplex PCR reads. This table holds under 350,000 distinct CDR3 sequences, about 18% found once. Not enrolled were patients with uncontrolled infection, other autoimmune disease, pregnancy or lactation.

V is TRBV10-3 and J is TRBJ2-7, with D possibly being TRBD2 (5 bases). Material for sequencing was blood. The sequence was obtained from a woman in her sixties with Graves' ophthalmopathy. CDR3 sequence reads: CAIADRAYEQYF. CDR3 DNA sequence: TGTGCCATAGCGGACCGAGCCTACGAGCAGTACTTC.